This T cell receptor beta chain was recorded in a study of early T cells in non-severe SARS-CoV-2 infection. The study's findings and limits: Database matching using VDJdb favored anti-spike CD8 responses, with private and CD4 specificities left missing.

Trimming removed 4 bases from V and 8 bases from J, with 17 bases in between. CDR3 length: 14 amino acids. As to this clonotype: Its antigen remains unknown.

TCRdb reanalysed the 5' RACE reads using MiXCR and keeps one entry per CDR3 protein. The data hold 45,000 to 50,000 distinct CDR3 sequences, with 5.6% observed a single time. This sequence joins TRBV12-3 or TRBV12-4 and TRBJ1-2; no clear D. Material for sequencing was whole blood. The sequence was collected from an adult who was a healthcare worker with PCR-confirmed SARS-CoV-2 infection or an uninfected control (not recorded which). The CDR3 loop reads CASSSLGPSGGYTF. CDR3 DNA sequence: TGTGCCAGCAGTTCCCTCGGTCCGTCAGGAGGCTACACCTTC.